This T cell receptor beta chain is from a study of T cell repertoires in cytomegalovirus infection. On the study more broadly: Both recently identified HLA-C-restricted and well-studied HLA-B-restricted CMV epitopes were used in the study. Public TCR beta signature analysis indicated the presence of both CMV infection and matching HLA type.

This clonotype was seen more than once but under ten times. Its antigen is unknown. Study results and caveats: Of the TCR beta families, the public ones yielded a cumulative frequency that identified carriers of CMV plus the relevant HLA. Dominant in the ex vivo response were TCR beta clonotypes restricted by HLA-C and specific for CMV.

TCRdb recomputed calls from the reads with MiXCR, one row per CDR3 protein. The repertoire holds tens of thousands of distinct CDR3 sequences, with roughly 21% as singletons. Germline V gene sequence: CDR1 SGHVS, CDR2 FQNEAQ. The CDR3 is 13 residues long. Trimming left V 0 bases short and J 6 bases short, with 6 bases between. The sequencing used CD8+ T cells from cultured PBMCs, collected from culture after CMV antigen stimulation. The chain uses TRBV7-8 and TRBJ1-5; D might be TRBD1 (6 bases). This clonotype was sampled from a human donor in good health (CMV status not recorded). Some clones in this sample may be carry-over from other donors' samples. This CDR3 reads CASSLAGAQPQHF. CDR3 nucleotides: TGTGCCAGCAGCTTAGCGGGGGCTCAGCCCCAGCATTTT.